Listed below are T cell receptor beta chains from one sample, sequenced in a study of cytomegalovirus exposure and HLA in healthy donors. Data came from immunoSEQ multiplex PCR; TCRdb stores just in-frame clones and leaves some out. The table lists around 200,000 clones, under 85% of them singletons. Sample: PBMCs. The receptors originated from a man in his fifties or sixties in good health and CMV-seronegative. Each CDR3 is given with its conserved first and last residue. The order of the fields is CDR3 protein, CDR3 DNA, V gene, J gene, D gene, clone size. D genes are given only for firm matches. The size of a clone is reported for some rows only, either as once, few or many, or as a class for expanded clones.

CASSLSIRSSNEKLFF	TGTGCCAGCAGTTTATCGATTAGGAGTTCTAATGAAAAACTGTTTTTT	TRBV27	TRBJ1-4	NA	NA
CASSQGPTGNTEAFF	TGCGCCAGCAGCCAAGGTCCGACAGGGAACACTGAAGCTTTCTTT	TRBV4-3	TRBJ1-1	NA	NA
CASSLGQAAFNEKLFF	TGCGCCAGCAGCTTGGGACAGGCCGCATTTAATGAAAAACTGTTTTTT	TRBV5-1	TRBJ1-4	NA	NA
CASSLNRVNTEAFF	TGTGCCAGCAGCTTAAACCGAGTGAACACTGAAGCTTTCTTT	TRBV11-3	TRBJ1-1	NA	NA
CSVLLMTRAGELFF	TGCAGCGTTCTCCTTATGACTAGAGCCGGGGAGCTGTTTTTT	TRBV29-1	TRBJ2-2	NA	NA
CASSLFGQPIVGAHTF	TGTGCCAGCAGCTTATTTGGGCAGCCGATTGTAGGTGCCCACACCTTC	TRBV7-9	TRBJ1-2	NA	NA
CASSLPGLAGGPGTDTQYF	TGTGCCAGCAGCCTACCGGGACTAGCGGGGGGGCCCGGGACAGATACGCAGTATTTT	TRBV7-2	TRBJ2-3	TRBD2	NA
CASSLDIQGAVYEQFF	TGTGCCAGCAGCTTAGATATCCAGGGTGCGGTTTATGAGCAGTTCTTC	TRBV7-2	TRBJ2-1	NA	NA
CASRQGLGGYTF	TGTGCCAGCAGGCAGGGGCTGGGTGGCTACACCTTC	TRBV6-4	TRBJ1-2	NA	NA
CASSLQGVEAFF	TGCGCCAGCAGCTTGCAGGGCGTTGAAGCTTTCTTT	TRBV5-1	TRBJ1-1	NA	few
CASSIATGHQREQYF	TGTGCCAGTAGTATAGCTACGGGACACCAAAGGGAGCAGTACTTC	TRBV19	TRBJ2-7	NA	NA
CASSLLGRGNTEAFF	TGTGCCAGCAGTTTACTGGGCAGGGGTAACACTGAAGCTTTCTTT	TRBV27	TRBJ1-1	NA	NA
CASSYFPGLAVQETQYF	TGTGCCAGCAGTTATTTTCCGGGACTAGCGGTCCAAGAGACCCAGTACTTC	TRBV6-8	TRBJ2-5	TRBD2	NA
CASSFLTGGAGANVLTF	TGTGCCAGCAGCTTCCTCACGGGGGGCGCTGGGGCCAACGTCCTGACTTTC	TRBV7-9	TRBJ2-6	NA	NA
CAGTPSGLATGELFF	TGTGCCGGCACGCCCAGCGGGTTGGCCACCGGGGAGCTGTTTTTT	TRBV2	TRBJ2-2	NA	NA
CASSEQIRVTEKLFF	TGTGCCAGCAGTGAACAAATCAGGGTAACCGAAAAACTGTTTTTT	TRBV6-1	TRBJ1-4	NA	few
CASSSVGTDTQYF	TGCGCCAGCAGTAGTGTAGGCACAGATACGCAGTATTTT	TRBV4-3	TRBJ2-3	NA	few